The 16 T cell receptor beta chains in this list originate from one sample, sequenced in a study of blood T cell repertoires in COVID-19. Sequencing was performed with immunoSEQ multiplex PCR; in TCRdb, only in-frame clones are kept and a portion is missing. Among about 160,000 clones listed, around 82% were seen once. The sequenced material came from peripheral blood. The receptors were gathered from a woman in her forties with COVID-19, enrolled during active disease.

The CDR3 loop reads CASSETGVKPQHF. The CDR3 bases are TGTGCCAGCAGTGAAACCGGGGTCAAGCCCCAGCATTTT. V usage is TRBV2 and J usage is TRBJ1-5, with D unresolved. The CDR3 extends over 13 amino acids. The germline V gene has CDR1 SNHLY and CDR2 FYNNEI. The germline V and J ends were trimmed by 2 bases and 8 bases, with 10 bases remaining between them.

J is TRBJ2-1 and V is TRBV14; the match to TRBD2 covers 7 bases. CDR3 length: 20 residues. V lost 3 bases and J lost 7; bases outside the gene matches: 24. Germline CDR1 SGHDN, CDR2 FVKESK. CDR3: CASSHSLLIGASGFWNEQFF. In DNA form, the CDR3 reads TGTGCCAGCAGCCATAGCTTACTAATCGGGGCTAGCGGATTTTGGAATGAGCAGTTCTTC.

This clone was recorded once. This rearrangement joins TRBV7-6 to TRBJ2-2, with 9 bases fitting TRBD1. CDR1 is SGHVS, CDR2 FNYEAQ, per germline. The CDR3 length is 15 residues. Trimming took 5 bases from V and 4 from J; bases not matched to a gene: 5. The CDR3, as DNA: TGTGCCAGCAGCCCCGACAGGGGGGTCACCGGGGAGCTGTTTTTT. It translates to CASSPDRGVTGELFF.

The chain has TRBV28 and TRBJ2-7; TRBD2 matches 8 bases. The CDR3 has 13 amino acids. V was pared by 6 bases and J by 3 bases, with 4 bases of the junction left unmatched. The germline V gene encodes CDR1 MDHEN and CDR2 SYDVKM. The CDR3: CASRGLGVYEQYF. The CDR3, as DNA: TGTGCCAGCAGGGGACTAGGTGTCTACGAGCAGTACTTC. The complete variable domain, with remaining parts taken from reference TRBV28 and TRBJ2-7, reads DVKVTQSSRYLVKRTGEKVFLECVQDMDHENMFWYRQDPGLGLRLIYFSYDVKMKEKGDIPEGYSVSREKKERFSLILESASTNQTSMYLCASRGLGVYEQYFGPGTRLTVT.

This clone was counted at least ten times. The chain uses TRBV6-4 and TRBJ2-1, with 7 nucleotides matching TRBD2. V shed 0 bases and J 7 bases; nucleotides not matched to a gene: 6. Germline CDR1 and CDR2: MRHNA and SNTAGT. This CDR3 comprises 15 residues. Here the CDR3 DNA reads TGTGCCAGCAGTGACTCCCCGGGTAGCGGGAATGAGCAGTTCTTC. Protein product: CASSDSPGSGNEQFF.

The rearrangement joins TRBV6-6 to TRBJ2-2, with 9 positions matching TRBD1. CDR3 length equals 14 residues. Germline V gene sequence: CDR1 MNHNY, CDR2 SVGAGI (reference sequence). Trimming took 4 bases from V and 5 from J; bases not matched to a gene: 2. CDR3 loop: CASSLQGATGELFF. The CDR3 DNA reads as TGTGCCAGCAGTTTACAGGGGGCGACCGGGGAGCTGTTTTTT.

The CDR3 here is CASSLSTAGGPLNEQFF. In nucleotides, the CDR3 is TGTGCCAGCAGTTTATCAACGGCGGGGGGGCCATTAAATGAGCAGTTCTTC. The gene calls are TRBV27 and TRBJ2-1; 9 bases are a match to TRBD2. Germline V gene sequence: CDR1 MNHEY, CDR2 SMNVEV (reference sequence). V was pared by 0 bases and J by 7 bases, with 10 bases of the junction left unmatched. The CDR3 spans 17 residues.

The chain is built from TRBV28 and TRBJ1-2, with 7 bases aligning to TRBD1. The germline V gene has CDR1 MDHEN and CDR2 SYDVKM. J was trimmed by 2 bases and V by 11 bases; bases with no gene match: 11. This CDR3 contains 14 residues. Here the CDR3 reads CAASPGGKNYGYTF. The CDR3 DNA follows: TGTGCCGCTTCTCCAGGGGGGAAGAACTATGGCTACACCTTC.

The V call is TRBV7-6, the J call TRBJ2-1; D uncertain. V was trimmed by 4 bases and J by 8 bases, leaving 6 bases between them. The CDR3 loop spans 11 amino acids. Germline values: CDR1 SGHVS, CDR2 FNYEAQ. The CDR3 loop is CASSSGYEQFF. In DNA form, the CDR3 reads TGTGCCAGCAGCTCTGGCTATGAGCAGTTCTTC.

The J gene is TRBJ2-1, the V gene TRBV11-3, with 8 bases that match TRBD2. J gave up 4 bases and V 1 base, and 9 bases lay outside the gene matches. Germline V gene sequence: CDR1 SGHNT, CDR2 YENEEA. The CDR3 contains 17 residues. The chain's CDR3 is CASSLGGSGGKYNEQFF. Written as DNA, the CDR3 is TGTGCCAGCAGCTTAGGGGGGTCGGGAGGGAAATACAATGAGCAGTTCTTC.

Regarding this clone: At one of its ends the junction is not consistent with the germline gene, which may arise from a read error. This chain uses TRBV24-1 with TRBJ2-7, with D hard to call. Germline CDR1 KGHDR, CDR2 SFDVKD. This CDR3 is 12 amino acids long. The chain's CDR3 is CATSDSSHEQYF. CDR3 nucleotides: TGTGCCACCAGTGACTCCTCCCACGAGCAGTACTTC.

The chain carries TRBV5-1 and TRBJ1-1; possibly TRBD1 for D (5 bases). V was pared by 2 bases and J by 1 base, with 12 bases between. This CDR3 comprises 15 residues. CDR1 and CDR2 (germline): SGHRS, YFSETQ. The CDR3 DNA reads as TGCGCCAGCAGCTTCGATGGGGCGGAGAACACTGAAGCTTTCTTT. It translates to CASSFDGAENTEAFF.

The CDR3 region has the DNA TGTGCCAGCAGCTCCTGGGACAGCTCTGGAAACACCATATATTTT. This translates into CASSSWDSSGNTIYF. The V call is TRBV7-6, the J call TRBJ1-3, with 7 bases matching TRBD1. The germline V gene encodes CDR1 SGHVS and CDR2 FNYEAQ. V shed 4 bases, J shed 0 bases, and the junction held 3 bases outside the gene matches. The CDR3 loop spans 15 amino acids.

The CDR3 nucleotides read TGTGCCAGCAGCGTCCGGGACAATGGCCCAGAGACCCAGTACTTC. Encoded protein: CASSVRDNGPETQYF. The chain joins TRBV5-8 to TRBJ2-5; possible D gene TRBD1, 6 bases. Trimming shortened V by 4 bases and J by 4 bases, and 17 bases separated the two germline ends. The CDR3 has 15 amino acids. In germline, CDR1 is SGHTS, CDR2 YDEGEE. Complete variable domain (other parts from reference TRBV5-8 and TRBJ2-5): EAGVTQSPTHLIKTRGQQATLRCSPISGHTSVYWYQQALGLGLQFLLWYDEGEERNRGNFPPRFSGRQFPNYSSELNVNALELEDSALYLCASSVRDNGPETQYFGPGTRLLVL.

The chain uses TRBV10-3 and TRBJ2-7; 11 positions agree with TRBD1. The CDR3 is made up of 12 amino acids. CDR1 is ENHRY and CDR2 is SYGVKD in the germline V gene. The J segment lost 6 bases and the V segment lost 10 bases, leaving 5 bases of the junction unmatched. Here the CDR3 reads CATSGTGGEQYV. In DNA, the CDR3 is TGTGCCACCTCCGGGACAGGGGGCGAGCAGTACGTC.

The chain couples TRBV7-8 to TRBJ2-1, with 10 bases aligning to TRBD1. Germline V gene data show CDR1 as SGHVS and CDR2 as FQNEAQ. Trimming removed 5 bases from V and 6 bases from J; junction bases left unmatched: 13. There are 17 residues in the CDR3. The CDR3 is CASSHSKGQGPFNEQFF. CDR3 nucleotide sequence: TGTGCCAGCAGCCATAGCAAGGGACAGGGGCCATTCAATGAGCAGTTCTTC.